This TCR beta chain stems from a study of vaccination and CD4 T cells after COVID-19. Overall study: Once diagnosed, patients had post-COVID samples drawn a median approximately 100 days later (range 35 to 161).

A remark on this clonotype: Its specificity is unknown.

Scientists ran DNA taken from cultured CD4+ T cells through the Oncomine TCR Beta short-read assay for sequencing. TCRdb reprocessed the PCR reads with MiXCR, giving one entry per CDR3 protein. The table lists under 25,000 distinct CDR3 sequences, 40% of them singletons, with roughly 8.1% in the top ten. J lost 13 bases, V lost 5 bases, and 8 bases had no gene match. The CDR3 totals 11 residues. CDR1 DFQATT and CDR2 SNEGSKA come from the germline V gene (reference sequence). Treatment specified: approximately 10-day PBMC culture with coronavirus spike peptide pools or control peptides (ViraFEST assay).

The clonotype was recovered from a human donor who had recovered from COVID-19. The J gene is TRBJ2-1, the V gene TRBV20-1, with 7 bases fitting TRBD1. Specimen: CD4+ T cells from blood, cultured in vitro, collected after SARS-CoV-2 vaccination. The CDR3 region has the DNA TGCAGTGCTCAAGACAGGGTGGAACAGTTCTTC. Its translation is CSAQDRVEQFF.